Listed below are T cell receptor beta chains from one sample, sequenced in a study of T cell repertoires in cytomegalovirus infection. TCRdb re-derived calls from the reads in MiXCR, one entry per CDR3 protein. Here the sample spans tens of thousands of distinct CDR3 sequences, 20% to 25% being singletons. These receptors lack a known antigen. The source was CD8+ T cells from cultured PBMCs, collected from culture after CMV antigen stimulation. The receptors here all came from a human donor in good health (CMV status not recorded). Some clones in this sample may be carry-over from other donors' samples. The CDR3 runs from the conserved cysteine through the conserved F or W. The order of the fields is V gene, J gene, D gene, clone size, CDR3 DNA, CDR3 protein. D genes are given only for firm matches. Some rows mark clone size as missing; the rest say once, few, many or name a class of expanded clone.

>TRBV27|TRBJ1-1|NA|few
TGTGCCAGCAGTTTATCCGGACCCGGGAACTCTGAAGCTTTCTTT
CASSLSGPGNSEAFF
>TRBV7-2|TRBJ2-7|NA|NA
TGTGCCAGCAGCCTAGGACGTCTTGGGAGTAACTTC
CASSLGRLGSNF
>TRBV14|TRBJ1-1|NA|NA
TGTGCCAGCAGCCCGCAGGGCGGGGGGCCCGTGCTGGAAGCTTTCTTT
CASSPQGGGPVLEAFF
>TRBV6-2/TRBV6-3|TRBJ2-7|NA|NA
TGTGCCAGCAGCAACAGCGACTACTACGAGCAGTACTTC
CASSNSDYYEQYF
>TRBV6-2/TRBV6-3|TRBJ2-3|NA|few
TGTGCCAGCAGTTCCCGAGGACTATCTAGCACAGATACGCAGTATTTT
CASSSRGLSSTDTQYF
>TRBV5-6|TRBJ1-1|NA|few
TGTGCCAGCAGCGTGAGCACTGAAGCTTTCTTT
CASSVSTEAFF
>TRBV19|TRBJ2-5|NA|few
TGTGCCAGTAGGGGCAGGGGCCATGAGACCCAGTACTTC
CASRGRGHETQYF
>TRBV12-3/TRBV12-4|TRBJ1-3|NA|few
TGTGCCAGCCGAGGAGGGGTTTACTCTGGAAACACCATATATTTT
CASRGGVYSGNTIYF
>TRBV27|TRBJ2-5|TRBD1|NA
TGTGCCAGCAGTTTTGCTTGGACAGGGGGCAGAGAGACCCAGTACTTC
CASSFAWTGGRETQYF
>TRBV7-9|TRBJ1-2|NA|NA
TGTGCCAGCAGCTTAGGAACGGGGATGGGCTATGGCTACACCTTC
CASSLGTGMGYGYTF
>TRBV7-9|TRBJ2-4|NA|NA
TGTGCCAGCAGCCCAGGTGTGGACTGGATCATTCAGTACTTC
CASSPGVDWIIQYF
>TRBV6-2/TRBV6-3|TRBJ2-1|NA|NA
TGTGCCAGCGGCGAGAGACTATACTACAATGAGCAGTTCTTC
CASGERLYYNEQFF
>TRBV6-5|TRBJ2-3|NA|NA
TGTGCCAGCATGGGCTGGCAGGGGAGAATCGCAGATACGCAGTATTTT
CASMGWQGRIADTQYF
>TRBV27|TRBJ1-1|NA|NA
TGTGCCAGCAGTTTATCTTCCCAGCTAGAAGCTTTCTTT
CASSLSSQLEAFF
>TRBV11-2|TRBJ2-3|NA|few
TGTGCCAGCAGCTTTCGAGACCGCGATGCACAGTATTTT
CASSFRDRDAQYF
>TRBV7-3|TRBJ2-1|TRBD2|few
TGTGCCAGCAGCATACTAGCGGGCCCCAACAATGAGCAGTTCTTC
CASSILAGPNNEQFF
>TRBV7-2|TRBJ1-1|NA|NA
TGTGCCAGCAGCTTAAATAATATTTATAGGTCGAACACTGAAGCTTTCTTT
CASSLNNIYRSNTEAFF
>TRBV20-1|TRBJ2-1|NA|NA
TGCAGTGGGAGGGAGGTAGGAAATGAGCAGTTCTTC
CSGREVGNEQFF
>TRBV20-1|TRBJ2-1|TRBD2|NA
TGCAGTGCTAGCGTGGGACTAGCGAGCTACAATGAGCAGTTCTTC
CSASVGLASYNEQFF
>TRBV7-9|TRBJ2-5|NA|NA
TGTGCCAGCATCCCATCGGGGTGGGAGACCCAGTACTTC
CASIPSGWETQYF
>TRBV24-1|TRBJ2-1|TRBD2|NA
TGTGCCACCAGTGATTTGCTAGCGGGAGATACCTGGTTCTTC
CATSDLLAGDTWFF
>TRBV6-8|TRBJ1-5|NA|few
TGTGCCAGCCTACTTGGCACCATGGAACAGCCCCAGCATTTT
CASLLGTMEQPQHF
>TRBV7-9|TRBJ2-7|NA|NA
TGTGCCAGCAGCTCCCCACCGGGGTCCCCCCACGAGCAGTACTTC
CASSSPPGSPHEQYF
>TRBV12-3/TRBV12-4|TRBJ2-7|NA|NA
TGTGCCAGCAGTATCTCCTACGAGCAGTACTTC
CASSISYEQYF
>TRBV28|TRBJ2-1|TRBD1|few
TGTGCCAGCAGCCCAGGGGGCGGCCCCTACAATGAGCAGTTCTTC
CASSPGGGPYNEQFF
>TRBV6-1|TRBJ1-5|NA|few
TGTGCCAGCAGTGACACCTACAATCAGCCCCAGCATTTT
CASSDTYNQPQHF
>TRBV4-3|TRBJ2-7|NA|few
TGCGCCAGCAGCCCCTCGGCGGCCAGGGGGGTCCACGAGCAGTACTTC
CASSPSAARGVHEQYF
>TRBV2|TRBJ2-1|NA|NA
TGTGCCAGCAGGGTTTTGGGAAGCAATGAGCAGTTCTTC
CASRVLGSNEQFF
>TRBV7-9|TRBJ1-2|NA|NA
TGTGCCAGCAGCTTAGCGGAGAGGAGCTATGGCTACACCTTC
CASSLAERSYGYTF
>TRBV12-3/TRBV12-4|TRBJ2-3|NA|NA
TGTGCCAGTGCCGCGGGGTGGGGAGATACGCAGTATTTT
CASAAGWGDTQYF
>TRBV5-6|TRBJ2-7|NA|NA
TGTGCCAGCAGCTTGGTTCGGGGCTCCTACGAGCAGTACTTC
CASSLVRGSYEQYF
>TRBV7-2|TRBJ2-7|TRBD2|NA
TGTGCCAGCAGCTTTAATAGCGGGGGGCTGACCTACGAGCAGTACTTC
CASSFNSGGLTYEQYF
>TRBV29-1|TRBJ1-1|TRBD1|NA
TGCAGCGCCCAGGGTCTACAGGGGGTGAACACTGAAGCTTTCTTT
CSAQGLQGVNTEAFF
>TRBV27|TRBJ2-3|NA|NA
TGTGCCACCGGGCGCGGCGGGGGCACAGATACGCAGTATTTT
CATGRGGGTDTQYF
>TRBV7-8|TRBJ2-3|TRBD2|few
TGTGCCAGCAGCTCGGCACCGGGACTAGCGTACACAGATACGCAGTATTTT
CASSSAPGLAYTDTQYF
>TRBV7-8|TRBJ1-1|NA|few
TGTGCCAGCAGTAGGAGTGGGGGTGCCACTGAAGCTTTCTTT
CASSRSGGATEAFF
>TRBV7-2|TRBJ2-4|NA|NA
TGTGCCAGCAGCTCCGTAGCCCATACTAGGGTGGAAAACATTCAGTACTTC
CASSSVAHTRVENIQYF
>TRBV5-4|TRBJ2-2|TRBD1|NA
TGTGCCAGCAGCATGGGACAGACCGGGGAGCTGTTTTTT
CASSMGQTGELFF
>TRBV2|TRBJ1-5|NA|NA
TGTGCCAGCAGTGAACCTTCGTATAGCAATCAGCCCCAGCATTTT
CASSEPSYSNQPQHF
>TRBV7-2|TRBJ2-1|TRBD2|few
TGTGCCAGCAGCTTACTCGCGGGACTAGGAAATGAGCAGTTCTTC
CASSLLAGLGNEQFF
>TRBV7-3|TRBJ2-2|NA|few
TGTGCCAGCAGCCGACACCCGTTAGACGGGGAGCTGTTTTTT
CASSRHPLDGELFF
>TRBV27|TRBJ2-1|TRBD2|few
TGTGCCAGCAGTTTCAGACTAGCGGATTCCTACAATGAGCAGTTCTTC
CASSFRLADSYNEQFF
>TRBV20-1|TRBJ2-1|NA|few
TGCAGTCCTAAGACCAGCTGGGGATTAAATGAGCAGTTCTTC
CSPKTSWGLNEQFF
>TRBV6-2/TRBV6-3|TRBJ2-1|NA|few
TGTGCCAGCAGTTACCCCTTGGAGGGGGGCTTGTACAATGAGCAGTTCTTC
CASSYPLEGGLYNEQFF
>TRBV7-2|TRBJ2-1|TRBD2|NA
TGTGCCAGCAGCCCCCCGGGGAGGGCGGGAGGGCCGGCCAATTACAATGAGCAGTTCTTC
CASSPPGRAGGPANYNEQFF
>TRBV27|TRBJ2-7|NA|NA
TGTGCCAGCAGGAATAATATCTACGAGCAGTACTTC
CASRNNIYEQYF
>TRBV7-2|TRBJ2-5|NA|NA
TGTGCCAGCAGCTCCTCCGGGGCTAGTCACCAAGAGACCCAGTACTTC
CASSSSGASHQETQYF